Below are 32 T cell receptor beta chains sequenced from a single sample in a study of T cell responses to AZD1222 COVID-19 vaccine. The protocol was immunoSEQ multiplex PCR, while the TCRdb copy is restricted to in-frame clones and leaves out a portion. The sample lists more than 100,000 clones, 85% to 90% occurring once. The material was peripheral blood, obtained on day 0 of AZD1222 vaccination. Receptors were obtained from an adult in good health.

The J gene is TRBJ1-1, the V gene TRBV12-3 or TRBV12-4; 9 nucleotides match TRBD1. This CDR3 is built from 13 residues. V dropped 2 bases and J dropped 11; count of bases not matched to a gene: 6. In DNA, the CDR3 is TGTGCCAGCAGTTTAACCCGGACAGGGGACGCTTTCTTT. The encoded protein is CASSLTRTGDAFF.

This chain connects TRBV12-3 or TRBV12-4 to TRBJ2-1, with a weak D call TRBD1 (5 bases). Trimming pared 6 bases from V and 5 bases from J, leaving 11 bases between. The CDR3 runs 13 residues. The CDR3 DNA reads TGTGCCAGCAGCGAGACAGAAAACAATGAGCAGTTCTTC. Residues: CASSETENNEQFF.

The chain recombines TRBV6-2 or TRBV6-3 with TRBJ2-7, with a tentative D call TRBD2 (6 bases). Germline loops: CDR1 MNHEY, CDR2 SVGEGT. This CDR3 comprises 19 residues. Trimming left V 0 bases short and J 3 bases short, with 24 bases between. The DNA for the CDR3 is TGTGCCAGCAGTTACTCGAAGGTTAAATTGGCTAGCGCCCACTACGAGCAGTACTTC. Translation: CASSYSKVKLASAHYEQYF.

This chain links TRBV5-1 with TRBJ2-5; D may be TRBD1 (6 bases). The CDR3 runs 13 residues. The V gene's germline CDR1 is SGHRS and CDR2 YFSETQ. Trimming shortened V by 2 bases and J by 5 bases, and 10 bases separated the two germline ends. CDR3 coding DNA: TGCGCCAGCAGCTTTACAGGGTTGGAGACCCAGTACTTC. It encodes CASSFTGLETQYF.

This clone has only one observation. This sequence joins TRBV6-5 and TRBJ1-2; a possible D gene is TRBD1 (6 bases). V shed 2 bases and J shed 3 bases, with 10 bases lying between them. Germline CDR1 MNHEY, CDR2 SVGAGI. This CDR3 is 14 amino acids long. Written as DNA, the CDR3 is TGTGCCAGCAGTTACGATGGACAGTACTATGGCTACACCTTC. Protein: CASSYDGQYYGYTF.

The chain has TRBV19 and TRBJ2-5; 9 positions agree with TRBD2. Germline V gene lookup returns CDR1 LNHDA and CDR2 SQIVND (reference sequence). CDR3 length: 15 amino acids. The ends lost 3 bases at V and 5 bases at J; junction bases unmatched: 7. The CDR3 DNA reads as TGTGCCAGTAGTATGGTTGCGGGGGGGCTTGAGACCCAGTACTTC. This gives the protein CASSMVAGGLETQYF.

The V gene is TRBV19, the J gene TRBJ1-4; D is undetermined. The CDR3 length is 14 residues. The germline V gene has CDR1 LNHDA and CDR2 SQIVND (reference sequence). V was shortened by 3 bases and J by 3 bases, with 8 bases between the two germline ends. CDR3 nucleotides: TGTGCCAGTAGTATTCCCGGCCCTAATGAAAAACTGTTTTTT. The encoded protein is CASSIPGPNEKLFF.

Only one count was recorded for this clone. The DNA of the CDR3 is TGCAGCGTTGCCGGGGCTCGGGGAATCTCTGGAAACACCATATATTTT. Translated: CSVAGARGISGNTIYF. J is TRBJ1-3 and V is TRBV29-1, with a weak D call TRBD1 (5 bases). V was shortened by 4 bases and J by 0 bases, with 16 bases between the two germline ends. This CDR3 has 16 residues. Germline CDR1 SQVTM, CDR2 ANQGSEA.

The V gene is TRBV27, the J gene TRBJ2-7; 11 nucleotides align to TRBD2. CDR1 is MNHEY and CDR2 is SMNVEV in the germline V gene (reference sequence). This CDR3 spans 14 amino acids. Trimming at V came to 4 bases and at J to 4 bases, leaving 3 bases not matched to a gene. The CDR3 protein is CASSSGLADYEQYF. In nucleotides, the CDR3 is TGTGCCAGCAGTTCGGGACTAGCGGATTACGAGCAGTACTTC.

The chain recombines TRBV6-5 with TRBJ2-5, with D perhaps TRBD1 (6 bases). The CDR3 sequence is 13 residues long. V was shortened by 5 bases and J by 7 bases, with 14 bases between the two germline ends. Germline values: CDR1 MNHEY, CDR2 SVGAGI. Here the CDR3 DNA reads TGTGCCAGCAGTCCTAGGACAGAAGGGACCCAGTACTTC. Residues: CASSPRTEGTQYF.

This clone was detected a few times. The rearrangement joins TRBV28 to TRBJ1-2; D unresolved. V was pared by 6 bases and J by 4 bases, with 9 bases between. The CDR3 has 12 residues. CDR1 and CDR2 (germline): MDHEN, SYDVKM. CDR3 coding DNA: TGTGCCAGCAGCTATACCGGCTATGGCTACACCTTC. It translates to CASSYTGYGYTF.

The CDR3 loop reads CAWSPMVGYTF. The CDR3 region has the DNA TGTGCCTGGAGTCCCATGGTTGGCTACACCTTC. The genes are TRBV30 and TRBJ1-2; D is uncertain. Germline CDR1 is GTSNPN and CDR2 is SVGIG (reference sequence). There are 11 residues in the CDR3. V was trimmed by 2 bases and J by 7 bases, leaving 8 bases between them.

With respect to this clone: At one end, the junction sequence differs from germline, possibly due to a read error. The rearrangement uses TRBV18 and TRBJ2-6, with 13 positions matching TRBD2. From germline, CDR1 is KGHSH and CDR2 LQKENI. The CDR3 has 19 residues. CDR3 in amino acids: CASSPPGTSGIVGTNVLTF. The CDR3 DNA reads TGTGCCAGCTCACCACCCGGGACTAGCGGGATCGTTGGGACCAACGTCCTGACTTTC.

This clone occurred once. The rearrangement joins TRBV11-1 to TRBJ2-3; TRBD2 might be the D (5 bases). Per germline, CDR1 SGHAT and CDR2 FQDESV (reference sequence). The CDR3 consists of 12 residues. The V end lost 4 bases, the J end lost 10 bases, and 12 bases lay between the germline ends. The CDR3 spells CASSSGLVAQYF. The DNA of the CDR3 is TGTGCCAGCAGCTCCGGACTCGTGGCGCAGTATTTT.

The chain links TRBV9 to TRBJ2-3; 7 bases match TRBD1. V was clipped by 4 bases and J by 6 bases; unmatched bases: 23. Germline CDR1 and CDR2: SGDLS and YYNGEE. CDR3 size: 19 residues. The CDR3 region is CASSPTPDRDSPLVDTQYF. In DNA form, the CDR3 reads TGTGCCAGCAGCCCTACCCCGGATCGGGACAGTCCTCTCGTGGATACGCAGTATTTT.

The chain combines TRBV27 with TRBJ1-4; maybe TRBD1 (6 bases). Trimming removed 0 bases at V and 10 bases at J, with 15 bases between. This CDR3 region has 15 residues. The V gene's germline CDR1 is MNHEY and CDR2 SMNVEV (reference sequence). CDR3 sequence (DNA): TGTGCCAGCAGTTTATCGGGGGCGGTATTAGGAAAACTGTTTTTT. Translation: CASSLSGAVLGKLFF.

In the case of this clone: The sample contains more than one DNA sequence encoding this CDR3. CDR3 coding DNA: TGCGCCAGCAGCTTAGGAACAGGGGGCAATGAGCAGTTCTTC. It encodes CASSLGTGGNEQFF. The chain links TRBV5-1 to TRBJ2-1; TRBD1 agrees at 8 bases. The germline CDR1 and CDR2 sequences are SGHRS and YFSETQ. After removal of 2 bases from V and 6 bases from J, the junction contained 4 bases not matched to a gene. CDR3 length: 14 amino acids.

This clone was seen more than once but under ten times. The chain uses TRBV28 and TRBJ2-3; 7 nucleotides match TRBD1. The germline V gene encodes CDR1 MDHEN and CDR2 SYDVKM. Trimming cost V 4 bases and J 2 bases; bases outside gene matches: 9. This CDR3 is 16 amino acids long. Written as DNA, the CDR3 is TGTGCCAGCAGTTCGCATTCACAGGGGATCACAGATACGCAGTATTTT. It is translated as CASSSHSQGITDTQYF. Looking up the rest from reference TRBV28 and TRBJ2-3 gives the full variable domain: DVKVTQSSRYLVKRTGEKVFLECVQDMDHENMFWYRQDPGLGLRLIYFSYDVKMKEKGDIPEGYSVSREKKERFSLILESASTNQTSMYLCASSSHSQGITDTQYFGPGTRLTVL.

The genes are TRBV5-1 and TRBJ1-5; maybe TRBD1 (5 bases). This CDR3 is 15 amino acids long. Trimming stripped 0 bases from V and 4 bases from J, with 11 bases between. The V gene's germline CDR1 is SGHRS and CDR2 YFSETQ. Written as DNA, the CDR3 is TGCGCCAGCAGCTTGGTAGGGGAGAAAAATCAGCCCCAGCATTTT. Its translation is CASSLVGEKNQPQHF.

The CDR3 spells CASGGRTSTDTQYF. For the CDR3, the DNA is TGTGCCTCTGGGGGCCGAACTAGCACAGATACGCAGTATTTT. This chain joins TRBV30 and TRBJ2-3, with D possibly matching TRBD1 (6 bases). This CDR3 contains 14 residues. V shed 7 bases and J shed 0 bases, with 14 bases lying between them. The germline V gene has CDR1 GTSNPN and CDR2 SVGIG (reference sequence).

The chain has TRBV18 and TRBJ2-7, with unresolved D. CDR1 and CDR2 from the germline V gene are KGHSH and LQKENI. This CDR3 is built from 16 residues. V dropped 1 base and J dropped 0 bases, with 13 bases sitting between them. The CDR3, as DNA: TGTGCCAGCTCACCACTCCCCGGCGGTAGCTCCTACGAGCAGTACTTC. Its translation: CASSPLPGGSSYEQYF.

The chain recombines TRBV12-3 or TRBV12-4 with TRBJ1-1; 7 bases line up with TRBD1. The CDR3 consists of 13 residues. Trimming took 8 bases from V and 3 from J; bases not matched to a gene: 6. DNA for the CDR3: TGTGCCAGCGATCGACAGGGCTACACTGAAGCTTTCTTT. It encodes CASDRQGYTEAFF.

The rearrangement uses TRBV5-1 and TRBJ1-5; weak D call: TRBD1 (5 bases). V shed 1 base and J shed 3 bases, with 14 bases lying between them. The CDR3 loop spans 16 amino acids. Germline-derived CDR1 and CDR2 are SGHRS and YFSETQ. The CDR3 DNA follows: TGCGCCAGCAGCTTGAACGGGGGGACCTACAATCAGCCCCAGCATTTT. This gives the protein CASSLNGGTYNQPQHF.

This clone was seen a handful of times. This chain uses TRBV7-6 with TRBJ2-7; possible D gene TRBD1, 7 bases. V lost 1 base and J lost 6, with 22 bases in between. Germline lookup yields CDR1 SGHVS and CDR2 FNYEAQ. The CDR3 runs 17 residues. This CDR3 is CASSLGATGRRQGEQYF. DNA for the CDR3: TGTGCCAGCAGCTTAGGGGCGACAGGGAGGCGCCAGGGCGAGCAGTACTTC.

This clone was detected once. The V call is TRBV6-4, the J call TRBJ1-5, with a possible D match to TRBD1 (5 bases). V lost 6 bases and J lost 7, with 13 bases in between. CDR1 and CDR2 from the germline V gene are MRHNA and SNTAGT. CDR3 size: 13 residues. The CDR3 nucleotides are TGTGCCAGCAGCCGACAAGAGGGGCAGCCCCAGCATTTT. Translating it yields CASSRQEGQPQHF.

The CDR3 region is CASSFSGGRGNEQFF. The CDR3 DNA is TGTGCCAGCAGTTTTAGCGGGGGGCGGGGCAATGAGCAGTTCTTC. The rearrangement joins TRBV5-4 to TRBJ2-1, with 10 bases lining up with TRBD2. Germline loops: CDR1 SGHNT, CDR2 YYREEE (reference sequence). The CDR3 covers 15 residues. The ends lost 5 bases at V and 6 bases at J; junction bases unmatched: 8.

CDR3 in amino acids: CASSARDRGNYEQYF. The CDR3 DNA reads as TGTGCCAGCAGCGCCCGGGACAGGGGAAACTACGAGCAGTACTTC. V gene TRBV4-2 combines with J gene TRBJ2-7; 10 bases line up with TRBD1. From germline, CDR1 is LGHNA and CDR2 YNFKEQ. V dropped 5 bases and J dropped 3; count of bases not matched to a gene: 7. CDR3 length: 15 amino acids.

The V call is TRBV12-3 or TRBV12-4, the J call TRBJ1-2, with 10 bases lining up with TRBD1. The ends lost 6 bases at V and 6 bases at J; junction bases unmatched: 4. The CDR3 sequence is 13 residues long. The CDR3 bases are TGTGCCAGCAGGGTCGGGACAGGGGATGGCTACACCTTC. Its translation is CASRVGTGDGYTF.

J is TRBJ2-2 and V is TRBV2; TRBD2 is a possible D gene (6 bases). This CDR3 has 15 residues. Germline V gene sequence: CDR1 SNHLY, CDR2 FYNNEI. Trimming left V 2 bases short and J 4 bases short, with 11 bases between. The CDR3 bases are TGTGCCAGCAGTGAATCTGGGGGGAGCACCGGGGAGCTGTTTTTT. This encodes CASSESGGSTGELFF. The whole variable domain, filled in from reference TRBV2 and TRBJ2-2, reads EPEVTQTPSHQVTQMGQEVILRCVPISNHLYFYWYRQILGQKVEFLVSFYNNEISEKSEIFDDQFSVERPDGSNFTLKIRSTKLEDSAMYFCASSESGGSTGELFFGEGSRLTVL.

Only one count was recorded for this clone. The gene calls are TRBV12-5 and TRBJ2-5, with 8 bases identical to TRBD1. V was clipped by 1 base and J by 5 bases; unmatched bases: 6. Germline V gene lookup returns CDR1 LGHNT and CDR2 FRNRAP. There are 15 residues in the CDR3. CDR3 DNA sequence: TGTGCTAGTGGTTTGGGAGATGCAGGGGGCGAGACCCAGTACTTC. Residues: CASGLGDAGGETQYF.

The V call is TRBV4-1, the J call TRBJ1-1; D gene ambiguous. V lost 2 bases and J 1 base, leaving 11 bases between the germline ends. Germline CDR1 reads MGHRA; CDR2 reads YSYEKL. CDR3 length: 15 amino acids. The CDR3 DNA follows: TGCGCCAGCAGCCAATCCTGGCCGGAGAACACTGAAGCTTTCTTT. Translating gives CASSQSWPENTEAFF.

In its sample, this clone was seen once. The chain recombines TRBV7-2 with TRBJ1-1; 8 nucleotides match TRBD1. CDR1 and CDR2 (germline): SGHTA, FQGNSA. This CDR3 comprises 14 residues. V was clipped by 5 bases and J by 3 bases; unmatched bases: 5. The CDR3 loop reads CASSPDRGYTEAFF. As DNA, the CDR3 is TGTGCCAGCAGCCCCGACAGGGGATACACTGAAGCTTTCTTT. The full variable domain, its missing parts supplied by reference TRBV7-2 and TRBJ1-1, is GAGVSQSPSNKVTEKGKDVELRCDPISGHTALYWYRQSLGQGLEFLIYFQGNSAPDKSGLPSDRFSAERTGGSVSTLTIQRTQQEDSAVYLCASSPDRGYTEAFFGQGTRLTVV.